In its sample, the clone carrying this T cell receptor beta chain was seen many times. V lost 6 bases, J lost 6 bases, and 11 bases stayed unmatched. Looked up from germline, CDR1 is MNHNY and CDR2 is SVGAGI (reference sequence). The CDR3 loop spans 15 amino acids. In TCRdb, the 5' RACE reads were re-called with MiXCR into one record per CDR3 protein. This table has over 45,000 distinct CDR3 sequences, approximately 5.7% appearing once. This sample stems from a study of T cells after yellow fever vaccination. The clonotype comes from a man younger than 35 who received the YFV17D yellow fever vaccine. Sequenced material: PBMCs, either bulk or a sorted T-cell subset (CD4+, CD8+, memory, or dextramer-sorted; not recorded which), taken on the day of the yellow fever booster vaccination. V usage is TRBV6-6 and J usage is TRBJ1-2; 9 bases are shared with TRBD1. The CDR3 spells CASSRPGQGQNGYTF. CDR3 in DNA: TGTGCCAGCAGCCGACCGGGACAGGGACAGAATGGCTACACCTTC.